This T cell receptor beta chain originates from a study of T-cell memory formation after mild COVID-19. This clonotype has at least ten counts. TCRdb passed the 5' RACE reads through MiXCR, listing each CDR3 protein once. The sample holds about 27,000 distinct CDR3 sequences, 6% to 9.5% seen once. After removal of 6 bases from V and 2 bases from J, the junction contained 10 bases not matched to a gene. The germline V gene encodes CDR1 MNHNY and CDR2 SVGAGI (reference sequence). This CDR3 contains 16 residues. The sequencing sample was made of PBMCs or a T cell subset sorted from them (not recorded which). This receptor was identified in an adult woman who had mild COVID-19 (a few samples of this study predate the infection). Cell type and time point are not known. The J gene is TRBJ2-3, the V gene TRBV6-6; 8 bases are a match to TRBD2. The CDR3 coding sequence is TGTGCCAGCAGGGGACCCGGGCGGGGGGTCACAGATACGCAGTATTTT. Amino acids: CASRGPGRGVTDTQYF.